Shown below are 30 T cell receptor beta chains from a single sample sequenced in a study of graft-versus-host responses after intestinal transplantation. This table comes from immunoSEQ multiplex PCR, and its TCRdb copy is limited to in-frame clones, with some not included. The table includes about 57,000 clones, around 90% detected once. The starting material was PBMCs, obtained 26 days after transplant. The receptors derive from a human patient who received an intestinal transplant, so some T cells may come from the graft donor.

The table lists this clone with a count of one. This chain uses TRBV7-6 with TRBJ2-1; TRBD2 matches 9 bases. The germline gives CDR1 SGHVS, CDR2 FNYEAQ. The length of the CDR3 is 17 residues. V lost 0 bases and J lost 1; bases outside the gene matches: 4. DNA for the CDR3: TGTGCCAGCAGCTTAGCCCCCAGCGGGGGGTCCTACAATGAGCAGTTCTTC. Amino acid sequence: CASSLAPSGGSYNEQFF. Full variable domain (rest looked up from reference TRBV7-6 and TRBJ2-1): GAGVSQSPRYKVTKRGQDVALRCDPISGHVSLYWYRQALGQGPEFLTYFNYEAQQDKSGLPNDRFSAERPEGSISTLTIQRTEQRDSAMYRCASSLAPSGGSYNEQFFGPGTRLTVL.

The J gene is TRBJ1-2, the V gene TRBV5-4; no definite D call. The CDR3 has 11 amino acids. V was cut by 3 bases and J by 2 bases, with 2 bases left in between. Looked up from germline, CDR1 is SGHNT and CDR2 is YYREEE (reference sequence). This CDR3 reads CASSSNYGYTF. CDR3 DNA sequence: TGTGCCAGCAGCTCAAACTATGGCTACACCTTC.

J is TRBJ2-7 and V is TRBV2; TRBD2 might be the D (6 bases). Trimming removed 4 bases from V and 0 bases from J, with 10 bases in between. The CDR3 totals 14 residues. Germline CDR1 is SNHLY and CDR2 is FYNNEI. The CDR3: CASSVRGSSYEQYF. CDR3 bases: TGTGCCAGCAGTGTACGGGGGAGCTCCTACGAGCAGTACTTC. The complete variable domain, with remaining parts taken from reference TRBV2 and TRBJ2-7, reads EPEVTQTPSHQVTQMGQEVILRCVPISNHLYFYWYRQILGQKVEFLVSFYNNEISEKSEIFDDQFSVERPDGSNFTLKIRSTKLEDSAMYFCASSVRGSSYEQYFGPGTRLTVT.

The rearrangement uses TRBV19 and TRBJ1-2; D is possibly TRBD1 (6 bases). The CDR3 sequence is 13 residues long. The V end was cut by 6 bases, the J end by 4 bases, with 12 bases between. The germline gives CDR1 LNHDA, CDR2 SQIVND (reference sequence). Here the CDR3 reads CASRKTGIYGYTF. DNA for the CDR3: TGTGCCAGTAGGAAAACAGGGATCTATGGCTACACCTTC.

The J gene is TRBJ1-1, the V gene TRBV19; D gene uncertain. Germline values: CDR1 LNHDA, CDR2 SQIVND (reference sequence). The V end was cut by 3 bases, the J end by 4 bases, with 12 bases between. The CDR3 has 14 residues. The CDR3 loop is CASSIVLYSTEAFF. The CDR3 DNA sequence: TGTGCCAGTAGTATTGTTTTGTACAGCACTGAAGCTTTCTTT. The full variable domain, with the rest looked up from reference TRBV19 and TRBJ1-1, is DGGITQSPKYLFRKEGQNVTLSCEQNLNHDAMYWYRQDPGQGLRLIYYSQIVNDFQKGDIAEGYSVSREKKESFPLTVTSAQKNPTAFYLCASSIVLYSTEAFFGQGTRLTVV.

CDR3 residues: CASSQGGWVSTDTQYF. CDR3 bases: TGTGCCAGCAGCCAGGGCGGTTGGGTTAGCACAGATACGCAGTATTTT. This rearrangement joins TRBV5-6 to TRBJ2-3; D is perhaps TRBD1 (5 bases). V was clipped by 4 bases and J by 0 bases, with 15 bases between them. Looked up from germline, CDR1 is SGHDT and CDR2 is YYEEEE. The CDR3 length is 16 residues. Looking up the rest from reference TRBV5-6 and TRBJ2-3 gives the full variable domain: DAGVTQSPTHLIKTRGQQVTLRCSPKSGHDTVSWYQQALGQGPQFIFQYYEEEERQRGNFPDRFSGHQFPNYSSELNVNALLLGDSALYLCASSQGGWVSTDTQYFGPGTRLTVL.

In DNA, the CDR3 is TGTGCCAGCACCGGGGACACCATGAACACTGAAGCTTTCTTT. This sequence encodes CASTGDTMNTEAFF. The chain combines TRBV6-1 with TRBJ1-1, with D perhaps matching TRBD1 (6 bases). Germline CDR1 reads MNHNS; CDR2 reads SASEGT. This CDR3 spans 14 amino acids. The germline V and J ends were trimmed by 7 bases and 0 bases, with 12 bases remaining between them.

The chain has TRBV6-5 and TRBJ2-7; 8 bases match TRBD2. V lost 2 bases and J lost 2; bases outside the gene matches: 2. CDR3 length: 14 amino acids. The germline V gene has CDR1 MNHEY and CDR2 SVGAGI. The CDR3 loop reads CASSYRGGPYEQYF. The CDR3 bases are TGTGCCAGCAGTTACCGGGGGGGTCCCTACGAGCAGTACTTC.

V is TRBV7-8 and J is TRBJ1-2, with D possibly TRBD1 on 6 matching bases. Germline CDR1 SGHVS, CDR2 FQNEAQ. This CDR3 contains 15 residues. V dropped 3 bases and J dropped 2 bases, with 13 bases sitting between them. The CDR3 protein is CASSFSTGTNYGYTF. CDR3 in DNA: TGTGCCAGCAGCTTCTCGACAGGCACAAACTATGGCTACACCTTC.

This chain links TRBV29-1 with TRBJ2-2; TRBD1 might be the D (5 bases). Germline V gives CDR1 SQVTM, CDR2 ANQGSEA. The CDR3 is 14 amino acids. V lost 4 bases and J lost 2, with 11 bases in between. CDR3 amino acids: CSVASGPNTGELFF. CDR3 coding DNA: TGCAGCGTTGCGTCAGGGCCTAACACCGGGGAGCTGTTTTTT.

The chain recombines TRBV25-1 with TRBJ1-2, with D perhaps TRBD1 (6 bases). This CDR3 is 13 amino acids long. V lost 7 bases, J lost 7 bases, and 16 bases lay in between. Germline-derived CDR1 and CDR2 are MGHDK and SYGVNS. CDR3 sequence (DNA): TGTGCCAGCACCCAGGGATCAGGGGCTGGCTACACCTTC. Its translation is CASTQGSGAGYTF.

DNA of the CDR3: TGTGCCAGCAGTTTCTCGGGGACCCACGGGAGGATCACAGATACGCAGTATTTT. This gives the protein CASSFSGTHGRITDTQYF. V gene TRBV2 combines with J gene TRBJ2-3, with 7 positions matching TRBD2. There are 18 residues in the CDR3. Germline CDR1 reads SNHLY; CDR2 reads FYNNEI. With V trimmed by 5 bases and J by 2 bases, 16 bases remained unmatched.

The rearrangement links TRBV5-1 to TRBJ2-5; 12 bases are a match to TRBD2. The J segment lost 0 bases and the V segment lost 4 bases, leaving 4 bases of the junction unmatched. Per the germline V gene, CDR1 is SGHRS and CDR2 is YFSETQ. This CDR3 comprises 16 residues. CDR3 in amino acids: CASSPRLAGDQETQYF. The CDR3 DNA follows: TGCGCCAGCAGCCCAAGACTAGCGGGGGACCAAGAGACCCAGTACTTC.

The rearrangement uses TRBV5-1 and TRBJ1-2, with D tentatively TRBD1 (6 bases). Germline V gives CDR1 SGHRS, CDR2 YFSETQ. This CDR3 comprises 14 residues. V was trimmed by 0 bases and J by 4 bases, leaving 10 bases between them. CDR3 in DNA: TGCGCCAGCAGCTTGGAGGGGGGGCCCTATGGCTACACCTTC. It encodes CASSLEGGPYGYTF.

This clone has more than one count but fewer than ten. The chain combines TRBV7-3 with TRBJ1-6; no clear D. The CDR3 is 13 residues long. Trimming stripped 2 bases from V and 10 bases from J, with 9 bases between. CDR1 SGHTA and CDR2 FQGTGA come from the germline V gene. The CDR3: CASSLRQQSPLHF. The CDR3 nucleotides are TGTGCCAGCAGCTTACGGCAACAGTCACCCCTCCACTTT.

This chain joins TRBV9 and TRBJ2-7; the match to TRBD1 covers 7 bases. J lost 0 bases, V lost 3 bases, and 12 bases had no gene match. CDR3 size: 17 residues. Per germline, CDR1 SGDLS and CDR2 YYNGEE. The CDR3 is CASSARWTGLSSYEQYF. The CDR3 DNA sequence: TGTGCCAGCAGCGCCCGGTGGACAGGTCTTAGCTCCTACGAGCAGTACTTC.

The gene calls are TRBV15 and TRBJ1-2; D remains ambiguous. The CDR3 has 15 residues. The V gene lost 0 bases and the J gene lost 5 bases, with 13 bases spanning the gap. Germline CDR1 LNHNV, CDR2 YYDKDF (reference sequence). The CDR3 DNA reads TGTGCCACCAGCAGAGATCTCGCGGGCGAGTATGGCTACACCTTC. This encodes CATSRDLAGEYGYTF.

CDR3 sequence (DNA): TGTGCCAGCAGTGAGAGGTCAGGGGACCTCTACGAGCAGTACTTC. Amino acid sequence: CASSERSGDLYEQYF. The chain joins TRBV6-1 to TRBJ2-7; D perhaps matches TRBD1 (6 bases). The CDR3 has 15 amino acids. With 3 bases removed from V and 3 bases from J, the gap between germline ends came to 15 bases. Per germline, CDR1 MNHNS and CDR2 SASEGT.

The chain employs TRBV9 and TRBJ2-1; 8 bases line up with TRBD2. The CDR3 runs to 16 residues. V was pared by 3 bases and J by 1 base, with 6 bases of the junction left unmatched. Germline V lookup: CDR1 SGDLS, CDR2 YYNGEE. The CDR3 region is CASSALGGGSYNEQFF. CDR3 sequence (DNA): TGTGCCAGCAGCGCCCTCGGGGGGGGTTCCTACAATGAGCAGTTCTTC.

This chain uses TRBV28 with TRBJ1-6; 8 positions agree with TRBD1. Looked up from germline, CDR1 is MDHEN and CDR2 is SYDVKM. V was clipped by 5 bases and J by 11 bases; unmatched bases: 8. CDR3 length: 14 residues. The CDR3 sequence is CASSLTGVDTPLHF. The CDR3 bases are TGTGCCAGCAGTCTGACAGGGGTAGACACACCCCTCCACTTT.

This chain links TRBV19 with TRBJ2-5; 8 nucleotides agree with TRBD1. V gave up 3 bases and J gave up 4 bases; unmatched junction bases: 7. CDR1 is LNHDA and CDR2 is SQIVND in the germline V gene (reference sequence). The CDR3 contains 15 residues. CDR3 bases: TGTGCCAGTAGTATGTGGACAGGGCACCGAGAGACCCAGTACTTC. It codes for CASSMWTGHRETQYF. The complete variable domain, with remaining parts taken from reference TRBV19 and TRBJ2-5, reads DGGITQSPKYLFRKEGQNVTLSCEQNLNHDAMYWYRQDPGQGLRLIYYSQIVNDFQKGDIAEGYSVSREKKESFPLTVTSAQKNPTAFYLCASSMWTGHRETQYFGPGTRLLVL.

The genes are TRBV11-2 and TRBJ2-5, with D perhaps matching TRBD2 (5 bases). Trimming removed 11 bases from V and 2 bases from J, with 12 bases in between. The CDR3 loop spans 12 amino acids. CDR1 is SGHAT and CDR2 is FQNNGV in the germline V gene. CDR3 DNA sequence: TGTGCCGCAGGAGGCGTTCAAGAGACCCAGTACTTC. Amino acids: CAAGGVQETQYF.

This sequence joins TRBV9 and TRBJ2-3, with 7 bases identical to TRBD2. This CDR3 spans 16 amino acids. Germline V gives CDR1 SGDLS, CDR2 YYNGEE. The J segment lost 0 bases and the V segment lost 1 base, leaving 5 bases of the junction unmatched. The CDR3: CASSVWEGASTDTQYF. The DNA of the CDR3 is TGTGCCAGCAGCGTATGGGAGGGAGCCAGCACAGATACGCAGTATTTT.

The J gene is TRBJ2-7, the V gene TRBV28; 11 bases agree with TRBD2. J was trimmed by 2 bases and V by 7 bases; bases with no gene match: 10. This CDR3 region has 16 residues. In germline, CDR1 is MDHEN, CDR2 SYDVKM. The CDR3 region is CASKALAGGGPYEQYF. CDR3 in DNA: TGTGCCAGCAAAGCCCTAGCGGGAGGCGGCCCCTACGAGCAGTACTTC. The entire variable domain, with the rest obtained from reference TRBV28 and TRBJ2-7, is as follows: DVKVTQSSRYLVKRTGEKVFLECVQDMDHENMFWYRQDPGLGLRLIYFSYDVKMKEKGDIPEGYSVSREKKERFSLILESASTNQTSMYLCASKALAGGGPYEQYFGPGTRLTVT.

This rearrangement joins TRBV28 to TRBJ2-5; 13 bases are shared with TRBD2. Looked up from germline, CDR1 is MDHEN and CDR2 is SYDVKM. CDR3 length: 16 residues. V shed 5 bases, J shed 4 bases, and the junction held 7 bases outside the gene matches. In DNA, the CDR3 is TGTGCCAGCAGTGAACTAGCGGGGGGGCGTAGAGAGACCCAGTACTTC. Translation: CASSELAGGRRETQYF. Full variable domain (outside the CDR3, taken from reference TRBV28 and TRBJ2-5): DVKVTQSSRYLVKRTGEKVFLECVQDMDHENMFWYRQDPGLGLRLIYFSYDVKMKEKGDIPEGYSVSREKKERFSLILESASTNQTSMYLCASSELAGGRRETQYFGPGTRLLVL.

This chain links TRBV2 with TRBJ2-5, with 8 bases fitting TRBD2. V was clipped by 8 bases and J by 5 bases; unmatched bases: 7. CDR3 length equals 13 residues. CDR1 and CDR2 from the germline V gene are SNHLY and FYNNEI. The CDR3 sequence is CASDVAGWETQYF. In DNA form, the CDR3 reads TGTGCCAGCGACGTAGCGGGGTGGGAGACCCAGTACTTC.

The chain joins TRBV15 to TRBJ1-4; 7 bases fit TRBD1. Per germline, CDR1 LNHNV and CDR2 YYDKDF (reference sequence). CDR3 size: 15 residues. With V trimmed by 5 bases and J by 4 bases, 7 bases remained unmatched. The CDR3 region has the DNA TGTGCCACCAGCGGCGTGGGACAGATTAATGAAAAACTGTTTTTT. Amino acid sequence: CATSGVGQINEKLFF.

This chain uses TRBV5-4 with TRBJ1-1, with no clear D. Germline CDR1 reads SGHNT; CDR2 reads YYREEE (reference sequence). Between the trimmed V and J ends, which lost 1 base and 1 base, there was a span of 8 bases. The CDR3 is made up of 14 amino acids. The CDR3 nucleotides are TGTGCCAGCAGCTTGCTCAACGGGAACACTGAAGCTTTCTTT. Translated: CASSLLNGNTEAFF.

The V and J genes are TRBV6-6 and TRBJ1-1; D is perhaps TRBD1 (5 bases). V lost 5 bases and J lost 6, with 16 bases in between. The CDR3 consists of 14 residues. CDR1 and CDR2 (germline): MNHNY, SVGAGI (reference sequence). In nucleotides, the CDR3 is TGTGCCAGCAGTGAGACAGTGGTCGCCCCTGAAGCTTTCTTT. It translates to CASSETVVAPEAFF.

The chain links TRBV5-4 to TRBJ1-1, with D unresolved. Germline CDR1 SGHNT, CDR2 YYREEE (reference sequence). Trimming removed 1 base from V and 7 bases from J, with 14 bases in between. The CDR3 spans 14 residues. The CDR3 is CASSLMGGSLEAFF. As DNA, the CDR3 is TGTGCCAGCAGCTTGATGGGTGGTAGCCTTGAAGCTTTCTTT.